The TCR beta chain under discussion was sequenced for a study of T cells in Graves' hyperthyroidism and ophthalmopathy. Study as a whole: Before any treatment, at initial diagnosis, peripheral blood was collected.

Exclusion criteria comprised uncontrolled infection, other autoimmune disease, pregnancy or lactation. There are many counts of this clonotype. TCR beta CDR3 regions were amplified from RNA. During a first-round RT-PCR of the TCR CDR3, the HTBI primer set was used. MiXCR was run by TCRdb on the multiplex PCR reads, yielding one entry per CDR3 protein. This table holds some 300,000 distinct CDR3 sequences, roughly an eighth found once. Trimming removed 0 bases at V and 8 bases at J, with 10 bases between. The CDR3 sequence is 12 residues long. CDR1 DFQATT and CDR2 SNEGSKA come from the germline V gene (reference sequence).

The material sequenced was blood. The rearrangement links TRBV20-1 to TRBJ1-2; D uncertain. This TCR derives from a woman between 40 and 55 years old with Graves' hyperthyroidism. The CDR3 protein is CSARETYNGYTF. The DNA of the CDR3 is TGCAGTGCTAGAGAGACGTACAACGGCTACACCTTC.